The following is a T cell receptor beta chain sequence with its context. This entry belongs to a study of T cell responses to AZD1222 COVID-19 vaccine. Sequencing was performed with immunoSEQ multiplex PCR; in TCRdb, only in-frame clones are kept and a portion is missing. The sample carries around 160,000 clones, roughly 91% recorded once. This receptor was identified in an adult in good health. The specimen comprised peripheral blood, sampled on day 0 of AZD1222 vaccination.

CDR3 region: CASSRGGGSSSSGNTIYF. The DNA of the CDR3 is TGTGCCAGCAGTAGAGGGGGAGGCAGCTCGAGCTCTGGAAACACCATATATTTT. The chain links TRBV13 to TRBJ1-3, with a possible D match to TRBD1 (6 bases). V gave up 6 bases and J gave up 0 bases, with 21 bases separating them. Germline V gene lookup returns CDR1 PRHDT and CDR2 FYEKMQ (reference sequence). CDR3 length equals 18 residues. The full variable domain, its missing parts supplied by reference TRBV13 and TRBJ1-3, is AAGVIQSPRHLIKEKRETATLKCYPIPRHDTVYWYQQGPGQDPQFLISFYEKMQSDKGSIPDRFSAQQFSDYHSELNMSSLELGDSALYFCASSRGGGSSSSGNTIYFGEGSWLTVV.